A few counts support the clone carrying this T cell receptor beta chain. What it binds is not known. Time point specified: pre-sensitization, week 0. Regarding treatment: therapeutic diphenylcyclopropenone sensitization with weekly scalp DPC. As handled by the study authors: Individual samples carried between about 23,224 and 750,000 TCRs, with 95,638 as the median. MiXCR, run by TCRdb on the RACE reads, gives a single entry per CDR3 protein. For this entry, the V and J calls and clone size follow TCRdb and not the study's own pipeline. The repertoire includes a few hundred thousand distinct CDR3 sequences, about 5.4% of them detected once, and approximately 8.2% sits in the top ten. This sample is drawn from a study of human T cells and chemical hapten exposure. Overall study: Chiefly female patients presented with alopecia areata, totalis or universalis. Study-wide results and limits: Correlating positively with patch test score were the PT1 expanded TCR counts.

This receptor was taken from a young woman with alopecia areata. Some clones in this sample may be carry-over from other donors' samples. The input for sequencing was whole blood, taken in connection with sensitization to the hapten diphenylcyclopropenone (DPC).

The CDR3 loop reads CASSRGLAGGGHEQFF. The CDR3 DNA is TGTGCCAGCAGCCGGGGACTAGCGGGGGGCGGACATGAGCAGTTCTTC. The chain couples TRBV6-5 to TRBJ2-1, with TRBD2 matching over 15 bases. The CDR3 is 16 residues long. Germline V lookup: CDR1 MNHEY, CDR2 SVGAGI. Trimming took 6 bases from V and 8 from J; bases not matched to a gene: 8.